This paragraph covers one TCR beta chain sequence. The antigen remains undetermined. Each CDR3 protein gets one entry after TCRdb re-called the multiplex PCR reads with MiXCR. The top ten clones hold 4.5% to 7% of a sample with 85,000 to 130,000 distinct CDR3 sequences, about 29% of them seen once. The lymph nodes were axillary draining lymph nodes from breast cancer patients. The record originates from a study of breast tumors, draining lymph nodes, adjacent tissues. General study results and limits: Tumors had less TCR diversity than lymph nodes, more than nontumor tissue. Data only fit, rather than demonstrated, lymph node origin of most tumor T cells.

This CDR3 region has 16 residues. Trimming stripped 2 bases from V and 2 bases from J, with 15 bases between. The germline V gene encodes CDR1 SGHNT and CDR2 YENEEA. The V gene is TRBV11-3, the J gene TRBJ2-5, with D perhaps TRBD1 (6 bases). Sequenced material: axillary lymph node tissue. The receptor comes from a female donor with breast cancer. Some clones in this sample may be carry-over from other donors' samples. The CDR3, as DNA: TGTGCCAGCAGCTTAAACACGGGACAAACTCAAGAGACCCAGTACTTC. Its protein is CASSLNTGQTQETQYF.